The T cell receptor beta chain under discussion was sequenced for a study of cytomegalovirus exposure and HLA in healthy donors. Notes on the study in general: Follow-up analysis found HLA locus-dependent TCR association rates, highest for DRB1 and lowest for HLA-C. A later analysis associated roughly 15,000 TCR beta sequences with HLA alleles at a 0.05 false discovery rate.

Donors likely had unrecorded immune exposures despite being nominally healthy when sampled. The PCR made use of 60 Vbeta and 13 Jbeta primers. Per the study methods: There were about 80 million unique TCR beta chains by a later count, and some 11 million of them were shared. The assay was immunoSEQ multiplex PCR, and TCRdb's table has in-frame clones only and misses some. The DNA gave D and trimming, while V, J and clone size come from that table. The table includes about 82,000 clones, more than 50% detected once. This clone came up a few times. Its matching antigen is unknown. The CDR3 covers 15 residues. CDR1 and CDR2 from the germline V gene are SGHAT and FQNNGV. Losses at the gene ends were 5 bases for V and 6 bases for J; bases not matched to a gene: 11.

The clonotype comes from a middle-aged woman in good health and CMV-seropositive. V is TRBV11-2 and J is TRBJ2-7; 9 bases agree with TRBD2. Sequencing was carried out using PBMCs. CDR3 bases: TGTGCCAGCAGCAGACTTAGCGGGAGTGTGTTCGAGCAGTACTTC. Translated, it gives CASSRLSGSVFEQYF. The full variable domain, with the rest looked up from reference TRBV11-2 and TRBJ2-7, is EAGVAQSPRYKIIEKRQSVAFWCNPISGHATLYWYQQILGQGPKLLIQFQNNGVVDDSQLPKDRFSAERLKGVDSTLKIQPAKLEDSAVYLCASSRLSGSVFEQYFGPGTRLTVT.